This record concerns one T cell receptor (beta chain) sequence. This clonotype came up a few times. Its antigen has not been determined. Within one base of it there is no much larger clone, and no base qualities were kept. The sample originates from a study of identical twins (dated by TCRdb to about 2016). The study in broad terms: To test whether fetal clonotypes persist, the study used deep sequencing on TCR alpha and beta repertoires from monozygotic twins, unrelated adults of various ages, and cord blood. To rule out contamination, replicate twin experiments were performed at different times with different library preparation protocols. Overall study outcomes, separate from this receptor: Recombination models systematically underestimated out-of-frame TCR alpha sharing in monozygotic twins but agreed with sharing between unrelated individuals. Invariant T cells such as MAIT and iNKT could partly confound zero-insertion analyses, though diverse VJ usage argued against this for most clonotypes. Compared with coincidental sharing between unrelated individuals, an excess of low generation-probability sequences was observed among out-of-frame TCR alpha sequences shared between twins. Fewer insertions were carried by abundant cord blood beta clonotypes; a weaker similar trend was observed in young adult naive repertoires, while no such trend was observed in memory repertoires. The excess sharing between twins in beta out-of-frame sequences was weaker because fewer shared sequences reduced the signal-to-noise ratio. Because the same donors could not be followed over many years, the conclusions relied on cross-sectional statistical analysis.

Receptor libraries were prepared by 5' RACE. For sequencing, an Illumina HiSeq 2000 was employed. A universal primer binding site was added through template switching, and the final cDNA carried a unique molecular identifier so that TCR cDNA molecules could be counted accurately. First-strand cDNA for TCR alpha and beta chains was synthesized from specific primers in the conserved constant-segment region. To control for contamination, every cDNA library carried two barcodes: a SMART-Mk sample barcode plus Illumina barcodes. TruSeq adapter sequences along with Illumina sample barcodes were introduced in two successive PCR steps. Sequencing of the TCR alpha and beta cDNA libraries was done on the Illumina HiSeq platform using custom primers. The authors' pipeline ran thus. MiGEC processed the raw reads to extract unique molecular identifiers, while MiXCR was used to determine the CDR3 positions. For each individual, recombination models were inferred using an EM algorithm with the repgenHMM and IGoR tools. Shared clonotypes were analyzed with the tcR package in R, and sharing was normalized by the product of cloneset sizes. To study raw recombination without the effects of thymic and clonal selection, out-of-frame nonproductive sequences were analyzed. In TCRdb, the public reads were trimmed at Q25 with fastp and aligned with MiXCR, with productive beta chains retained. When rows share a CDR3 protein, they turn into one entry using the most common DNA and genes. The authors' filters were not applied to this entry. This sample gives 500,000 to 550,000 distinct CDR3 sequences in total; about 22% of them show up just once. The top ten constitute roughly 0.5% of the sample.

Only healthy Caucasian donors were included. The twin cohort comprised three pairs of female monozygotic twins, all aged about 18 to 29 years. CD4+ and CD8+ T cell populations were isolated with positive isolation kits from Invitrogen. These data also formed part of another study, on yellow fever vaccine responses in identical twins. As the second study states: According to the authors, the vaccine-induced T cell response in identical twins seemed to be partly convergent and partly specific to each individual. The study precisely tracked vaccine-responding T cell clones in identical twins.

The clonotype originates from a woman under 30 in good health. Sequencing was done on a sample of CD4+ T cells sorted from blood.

The CDR3 protein is CSVQRTSGSGETQYF. The DNA is TGCAGCGTACAAAGGACTAGCGGGAGTGGAGAGACCCAGTACTTC. The chain couples TRBV29-1 to TRBJ2-5, with 13 bases matching TRBD2. The CDR3 spans 15 residues, from the cysteine through the phenylalanine. Left in the record is the CDR3 DNA by itself, 45 bases read in frame from the first base. Reading the germline V gene gives CDR1 SQVTM and CDR2 ANQGSEA. The junction shows trimming of 6 bases on V and 4 bases on J, and the gene matches do not reach 8 bases of it.